A single sample is the source of the 25 T cell receptor beta chains below, sequenced in a study of cytomegalovirus exposure and HLA in healthy donors. Researchers ran the PCR with 60 Vbeta and 13 Jbeta primers. Generated by immunoSEQ multiplex PCR, the TCRdb table keeps only in-frame clones and is missing some. The table for this sample gives under 200,000 clones. The sequenced sample consisted of PBMCs. The source is a woman between 18 and 29 years old in good health and CMV-seropositive.

The rearrangement links TRBV13 to TRBJ1-4, with 8 nucleotides matching TRBD1. J gave up 3 bases and V 6 bases, and 6 bases lay outside the gene matches. Per the germline V gene, CDR1 is PRHDT and CDR2 is FYEKMQ (reference sequence). The CDR3 covers 15 residues. The CDR3 loop reads CASSRQGRANEKLFF. DNA of the CDR3: TGTGCCAGCAGTCGACAGGGGCGGGCTAATGAAAAACTGTTTTTT.

The chain combines TRBV4-2 with TRBJ1-2, with D tentatively TRBD1 (6 bases). The CDR3 loop spans 16 amino acids. Germline-derived CDR1 and CDR2 are LGHNA and YNFKEQ. V lost 0 bases and J lost 3, with 14 bases in between. The CDR3 DNA is TGTGCCAGCAGCCAAGATTGGGGGAGGGGGGACTATGGCTACACCTTC. This sequence encodes CASSQDWGRGDYGYTF.

The rearrangement joins TRBV4-1 to TRBJ1-6; 8 bases map to TRBD1. The CDR3 has 14 residues. V lost 3 bases, J lost 9 bases, and 4 bases stayed unmatched. Germline V lookup: CDR1 MGHRA, CDR2 YSYEKL. DNA for the CDR3: TGCGCCAGCAGCCAGGGACAGGTTAGTTCACCCCTCCACTTT. Translation gives CASSQGQVSSPLHF.

This rearrangement joins TRBV27 to TRBJ2-7, with 10 nucleotides matching TRBD1. This CDR3 spans 19 amino acids. CDR1 and CDR2 (germline): MNHEY, SMNVEV (reference sequence). Germline trimming cut 4 bases from V and 4 bases from J; bases unmatched to any gene: 19. DNA of the CDR3: TGTGCCAGCAGTTCCTCCGGGACAGGGGAGGCGGGGCCATGGTACGAGCAGTACTTC. It yields the protein CASSSSGTGEAGPWYEQYF.

V is TRBV9 and J is TRBJ2-1; TRBD1 agrees at 7 bases. The germline CDR1 and CDR2 sequences are SGDLS and YYNGEE. The V and J ends lost 4 bases and 0 bases, in that order; junction bases with no gene match: 7. This CDR3 has 16 residues. The CDR3 DNA follows: TGTGCCAGCAGCCCTTTCGGGGACAGCTCCTACAATGAGCAGTTCTTC. Its protein is CASSPFGDSSYNEQFF.

The chain carries TRBV10-1 and TRBJ2-7; 8 bases line up with TRBD2. The CDR3 loop spans 15 amino acids. Germline trimming cut 0 bases from V and 4 bases from J; bases unmatched to any gene: 5. The germline V gene encodes CDR1 WNHNN and CDR2 SYGVQD (reference sequence). CDR3 DNA: TGCGCCAGCAGTGAGTCAGGGACTAGGATTTACGAGCAGTACTTC. Translation gives CASSESGTRIYEQYF.

V gene TRBV11-2 combines with J gene TRBJ2-3; possibly TRBD2 for D (6 bases). V lost 0 bases to trimming and J lost 11 bases, with 18 bases between them. CDR1 SGHAT and CDR2 FQNNGV come from the germline V gene. The CDR3 loop spans 15 amino acids. DNA of the CDR3: TGTGCCAGCAGCTTAGACGCTACGGGAGCGGACAAGCAGTATTTT. Translating it yields CASSLDATGADKQYF.

The chain combines TRBV6-5 with TRBJ1-3; TRBD1 agrees at 9 bases. J was trimmed by 2 bases and V by 4 bases; bases with no gene match: 6. Germline V CDR1 and CDR2: MNHEY, SVGAGI. The CDR3 spans 16 residues. CDR3 DNA: TGTGCCAGCAGTTTAACCGGGACAGGGCCTGGAAACACCATATATTTT. Protein product: CASSLTGTGPGNTIYF.

V gene TRBV5-1 combines with J gene TRBJ1-5; D remains unclear. The CDR3 has 16 amino acids. V lost 6 bases and J 0 bases, leaving 16 bases between the germline ends. Germline CDR1 SGHRS, CDR2 YFSETQ. In nucleotides, the CDR3 is TGCGCCAGCAAAGACGGCGGTCCGAATAGCAATCAGCCCCAGCATTTT. Its protein is CASKDGGPNSNQPQHF. Looking up the rest from reference TRBV5-1 and TRBJ1-5 gives the full variable domain: KAGVTQTPRYLIKTRGQQVTLSCSPISGHRSVSWYQQTPGQGLQFLFEYFSETQRNKGNFPGRFSGRQFSNSRSEMNVSTLELGDSALYLCASKDGGPNSNQPQHFGDGTRLSIL.

A note on this clone: One end of the junction varies from germline; a read error may be responsible. CDR3 in DNA: TGCGCCAGCGGCCAGGGACTAGCGGGGGGACGTAATTACAATGAGCAGTTCTTC. Encoded protein: CASGQGLAGGRNYNEQFF. This chain connects TRBV4-1 to TRBJ2-1; 15 bases are a match to TRBD2. The CDR3 contains 18 residues. CDR1 MGHRA and CDR2 YSYEKL come from the germline V gene.

The genes are TRBV23-1 and TRBJ1-4, with D perhaps matching TRBD1 (6 bases). TRBV23-1 is noted as an ORF with a role that remains uncertain. V lost 1 base and J 3 bases, leaving 12 bases between the germline ends. The CDR3 is made up of 16 amino acids. Here the CDR3 reads CASSQYRTDSNEKLFF. The CDR3 coding sequence is TGCGCCAGCAGTCAATATCGGACAGACTCTAATGAAAAACTGTTTTTT.

The chain recombines TRBV7-2 with TRBJ2-1, with no clear D. Between the trimmed V and J ends, which lost 4 bases and 14 bases, there was a span of 15 bases. This CDR3 has 12 residues. Per the germline V gene, CDR1 is SGHTA and CDR2 is FQGNSA. The CDR3 is CASSYESRYEFF. CDR3 bases: TGTGCCAGCAGCTATGAATCTAGATACGAGTTCTTC.

This chain connects TRBV30 to TRBJ1-6; 10 positions match TRBD1. V was pared by 6 bases and J by 10 bases, with 6 bases of the junction left unmatched. The CDR3 is 13 amino acids. Germline V gene sequence: CDR1 GTSNPN, CDR2 SVGIG (reference sequence). The CDR3 region has the DNA TGTGCCTGCTCCGGGACAGGGGAATCACCCCTCCACTTT. The encoded protein is CACSGTGESPLHF.

The rearrangement links TRBV4-1 to TRBJ2-2; tentative D call: TRBD2 (6 bases). Germline V CDR1 and CDR2: MGHRA, YSYEKL. CDR3 length equals 16 residues. The germline V and J ends were trimmed by 4 bases and 3 bases, with 15 bases remaining between them. CDR3 in DNA: TGCGCCAGCAGCCTTATCGGGGGAGTAGACACCGGGGAGCTGTTTTTT. Translating gives CASSLIGGVDTGELFF.

The chain combines TRBV7-9 with TRBJ2-7; TRBD2 agrees at 7 bases. V shed 0 bases, J shed 2 bases, and the junction held 7 bases outside the gene matches. The CDR3 runs 16 residues. CDR1 is SEHNR and CDR2 is FQNEAQ in the germline V gene (reference sequence). The CDR3 DNA sequence: TGTGCCAGCAGCTTAGCGCGAGGCGGGAGAGCCTACGAGCAGTACTTC. It specifies CASSLARGGRAYEQYF.

The chain employs TRBV18 and TRBJ1-1, with D maybe TRBD1 (5 bases). CDR1 and CDR2 (germline): KGHSH, LQKENI. V was shortened by 2 bases and J by 3 bases, with 10 bases between the two germline ends. The CDR3 runs to 14 residues. CDR3 region: CASSPGAGDTEAFF. In DNA form, the CDR3 reads TGTGCCAGCTCACCAGGGGCGGGGGACACTGAAGCTTTCTTT.

V is TRBV18 and J is TRBJ1-3; D gene ambiguous. Per germline, CDR1 KGHSH and CDR2 LQKENI. The CDR3 totals 16 residues. V was clipped by 2 bases and J by 0 bases, with 11 bases between them. CDR3 in amino acids: CASSPAEVDSGNTIYF. CDR3 coding DNA: TGTGCCAGCTCACCAGCAGAGGTAGACTCTGGAAACACCATATATTTT.

The V and J genes are TRBV7-8 and TRBJ2-3, with D perhaps matching TRBD1 (5 bases). The germline gives CDR1 SGHVS, CDR2 FQNEAQ. This CDR3 comprises 15 residues. V lost 3 bases and J lost 3, with 13 bases in between. The CDR3 region has the DNA TGTGCCAGCAGCTTTGGGTCAGGGTGGACAGATACGCAGTATTTT. It encodes CASSFGSGWTDTQYF.

The V and J genes are TRBV6-1 and TRBJ1-1; possible D gene TRBD1, 6 bases. Looked up from germline, CDR1 is MNHNS and CDR2 is SASEGT. The CDR3 length is 14 residues. Trimming pared 3 bases from V and 5 bases from J, leaving 13 bases between. The CDR3 sequence is CASSEQGTLTEAFF. As DNA, the CDR3 is TGTGCCAGCAGTGAGCAAGGGACATTGACTGAAGCTTTCTTT.

The chain carries TRBV2 and TRBJ2-5; possibly TRBD2 for D (6 bases). Germline V gene sequence: CDR1 SNHLY, CDR2 FYNNEI. Trimming pared 3 bases from V and 7 bases from J, leaving 6 bases between. The CDR3 contains 11 residues. CDR3: CASSEGGTQYF. CDR3 sequence (DNA): TGTGCCAGCAGTGAGGGGGGGACCCAGTACTTC.

V and J are TRBV11-2 and TRBJ2-3; 9 nucleotides line up with TRBD2. V dropped 2 bases and J dropped 3; count of bases not matched to a gene: 3. The CDR3 consists of 15 residues. CDR1 is SGHAT and CDR2 is FQNNGV in the germline V gene. CDR3 amino acids: CASSLNSGGTDTQYF. In DNA form, the CDR3 reads TGTGCCAGCAGCTTAAACAGCGGGGGGACAGATACGCAGTATTTT.

The chain's CDR3 is CACLQGGQYGYTF. The CDR3 DNA follows: TGTGCCTGCCTACAGGGGGGACAGTATGGCTACACCTTC. This chain links TRBV30 with TRBJ1-2; 8 bases line up with TRBD1. V shed 6 bases and J 5 bases; nucleotides not matched to a gene: 8. Germline assignment: CDR1 GTSNPN and CDR2 SVGIG (reference sequence). There are 13 residues in the CDR3.

The chain recombines TRBV18 with TRBJ1-5; D call uncertain. Germline assignment: CDR1 KGHSH and CDR2 LQKENI. The CDR3 spans 14 residues. Trimming stripped 6 bases from V and 2 bases from J, with 11 bases between. CDR3 in amino acids: CASSPSIGNQPQHF. The DNA of the CDR3 is TGTGCCAGCTCGCCTTCAATAGGCAATCAGCCCCAGCATTTT. The full variable domain, its missing parts supplied by reference TRBV18 and TRBJ1-5, is NAGVMQNPRHLVRRRGQEARLRCSPMKGHSHVYWYRQLPEEGLKFMVYLQKENIIDESGMPKERFSAEFPKEGPSILRIQQVVRGDSAAYFCASSPSIGNQPQHFGDGTRLSIL.

This chain uses TRBV19 with TRBJ1-3; D unclear. The CDR3 is made up of 13 amino acids. CDR1 LNHDA and CDR2 SQIVND come from the germline V gene (reference sequence). The V and J ends lost 6 bases and 4 bases respectively, with 10 bases between them. The CDR3 DNA follows: TGTGCCAGTAGACAGCTGATGGGAAACACCATATATTTT. Translated: CASRQLMGNTIYF.

The chain recombines TRBV18 with TRBJ2-2; D not resolved. Trimming stripped 3 bases from V and 7 bases from J, with 9 bases between. CDR3 length: 13 amino acids. Germline loops: CDR1 KGHSH, CDR2 LQKENI. The chain's CDR3 is CASSPQVDGELFF. The CDR3 DNA reads as TGTGCCAGCTCACCCCAGGTCGACGGGGAGCTGTTTTTT.